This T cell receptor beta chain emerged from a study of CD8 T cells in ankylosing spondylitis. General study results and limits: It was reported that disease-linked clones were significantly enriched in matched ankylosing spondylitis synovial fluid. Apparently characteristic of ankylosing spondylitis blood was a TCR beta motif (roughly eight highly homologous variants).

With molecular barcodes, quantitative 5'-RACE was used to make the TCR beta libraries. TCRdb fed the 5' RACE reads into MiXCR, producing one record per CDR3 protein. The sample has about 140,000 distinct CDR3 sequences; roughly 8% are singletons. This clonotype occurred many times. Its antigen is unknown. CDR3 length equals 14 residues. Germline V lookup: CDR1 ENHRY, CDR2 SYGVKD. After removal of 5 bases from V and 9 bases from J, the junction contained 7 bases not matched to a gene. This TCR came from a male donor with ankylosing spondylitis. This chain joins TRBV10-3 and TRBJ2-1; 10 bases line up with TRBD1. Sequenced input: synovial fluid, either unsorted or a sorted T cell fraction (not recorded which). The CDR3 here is CAISWGTGEGEQFF. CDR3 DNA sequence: TGTGCCATCAGTTGGGGGACAGGGGAGGGTGAGCAGTTCTTC.